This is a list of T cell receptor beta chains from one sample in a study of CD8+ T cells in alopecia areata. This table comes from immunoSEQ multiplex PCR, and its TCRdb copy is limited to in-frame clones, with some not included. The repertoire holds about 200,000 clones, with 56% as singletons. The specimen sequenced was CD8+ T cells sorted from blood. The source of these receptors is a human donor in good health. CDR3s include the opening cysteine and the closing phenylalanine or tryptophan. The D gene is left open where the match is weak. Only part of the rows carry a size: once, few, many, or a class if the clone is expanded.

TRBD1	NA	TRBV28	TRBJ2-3	TGTGCCAGCAGTTCGACAGGGGTTGTCACAGATACGCAGTATTTT	CASSSTGVVTDTQYF
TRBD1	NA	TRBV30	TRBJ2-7	TGTGCCTGGAGTGTACAACGGGGACAGCCGGGAACCTACGAGCAGTACTTC	CAWSVQRGQPGTYEQYF
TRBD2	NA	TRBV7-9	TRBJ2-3	TGTGCCAGCAGCTTACAGCGGGGGTACGCCACAGATACGCAGTATTTT	CASSLQRGYATDTQYF
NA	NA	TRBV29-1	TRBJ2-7	TGCAGCGTTGGTGCAAACTACGAGCAGTACTTC	CSVGANYEQYF
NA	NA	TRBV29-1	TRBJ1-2	TGCAGCGTTGGGAATGGCTACACCTTC	CSVGNGYTF
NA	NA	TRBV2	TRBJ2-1	TGTGCCAGCAAAGCGGGACAGTCCTACAATGAGCAGTTCTTC	CASKAGQSYNEQFF
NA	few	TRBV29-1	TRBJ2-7	TGCAGCGTTGAATCTAGCTCCTACGAGCAGTACTTC	CSVESSSYEQYF
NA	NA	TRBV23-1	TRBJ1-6	TGCGCCAGCAGTCCACAGACAGGACCTCCTAATAATTCACCCCTCCACTTT	CASSPQTGPPNNSPLHF
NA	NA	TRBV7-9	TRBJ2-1	TGTGCCAGCAGCTTAGAGGCAGGGTACAATGAGCAGTTCTTC	CASSLEAGYNEQFF
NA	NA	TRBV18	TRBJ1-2	TGTGCCAGCTCCCCCGGACAAGTCTTCTATGGCTACACCTTC	CASSPGQVFYGYTF
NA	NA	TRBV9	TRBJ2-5	TGTGCCAGCAGCGCCCCCCCATCTTTCACCATGCAAGAGACCCAGTACTTC	CASSAPPSFTMQETQYF
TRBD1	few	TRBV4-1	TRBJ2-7	TGCGCCAGCAGCCAAGGACAGGGCGAGCAGTACTTC	CASSQGQGEQYF
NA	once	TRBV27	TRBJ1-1	TGTGCCAGCAGCCTGCACTCGAGGACTGAAGCTTTCTTT	CASSLHSRTEAFF
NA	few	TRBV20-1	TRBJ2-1	TGCAGTCCGTCTCTTGAGCAGTTCTTC	CSPSLEQFF
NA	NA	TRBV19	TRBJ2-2	TGTGCCAGTATACAGGGAGGAGGAGGAGACACCGGGGAGCTGTTTTTT	CASIQGGGGDTGELFF
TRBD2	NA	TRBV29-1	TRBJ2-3	TGCAGCGTTGAAGCCAGCGGGGGTCTCACAGATACGCAGTATTTT	CSVEASGGLTDTQYF
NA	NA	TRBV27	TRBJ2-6	TGTGCCAGCAGTTTATCAGGGTTGTCTGGGGCCAACGTCCTGACTTTC	CASSLSGLSGANVLTF
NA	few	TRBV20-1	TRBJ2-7	TGCAGTGCTAGAGTCGACTACGAGCAGTACTTC	CSARVDYEQYF
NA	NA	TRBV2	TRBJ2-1	TGTGCCAGTTCCTCAGGGAGTTCCTACAATGAGCAGTTCTTC	CASSSGSSYNEQFF
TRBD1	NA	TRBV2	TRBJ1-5	TGTGCCAGCAGCCCCACAGGGGACAATCAGCCCCAGCATTTT	CASSPTGDNQPQHF
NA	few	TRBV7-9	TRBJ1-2	TGTGCCAGCAGCACGACGGGACGGAACTATGGCTACACCTTC	CASSTTGRNYGYTF
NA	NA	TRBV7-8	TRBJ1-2	TGTGCCAGCAGCACCCACCGGGACCGGGATGGGGGGATCTATGGCTACACCTTC	CASSTHRDRDGGIYGYTF
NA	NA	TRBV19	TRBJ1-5	TGTGCCAGTAGTACCGACAGTAGCAATCAGCCCCAGCATTTT	CASSTDSSNQPQHF
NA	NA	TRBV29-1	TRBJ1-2	TGCAGCGTTGAAGAGGGTTGGGACTATGGCTACACCTTC	CSVEEGWDYGYTF
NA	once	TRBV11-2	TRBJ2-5	TGTGCCAGCAGCAGCGGTCTCTCATGGGAGACCCAGTACTTC	CASSSGLSWETQYF
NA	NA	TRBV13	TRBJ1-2	TGTGCCAGCAGCTTAGCACCGGATGTCGGCTACACCTTC	CASSLAPDVGYTF
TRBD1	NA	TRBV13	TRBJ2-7	TGTGCCAGCAGCCTAACAGGGGGCGGTTACGAGCAGTACTTC	CASSLTGGGYEQYF
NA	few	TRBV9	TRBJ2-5	TGTGCCAGCAGCGCCCCGGGAAGGGGGGCCAAAGAGACCCAGTACTTC	CASSAPGRGAKETQYF
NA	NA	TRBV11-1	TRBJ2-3	TGTGCCAGCAGCCTCGGAGGGATGACGCAGTATTTT	CASSLGGMTQYF
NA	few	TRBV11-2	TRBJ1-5	TGTGCCAGCAGCATGACGGGAAGCAATCAGCCCCAGCATTTT	CASSMTGSNQPQHF
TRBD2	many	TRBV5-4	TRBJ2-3	TGTGCCAGCAGCCAAGAAGGGCCCGGGGGGGCAAATACGCAGTATTTT	CASSQEGPGGANTQYF
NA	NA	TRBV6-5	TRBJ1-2	TGTGCCAGCAGCCCGGGAGGGACCTTCTATGGCTACACCTTC	CASSPGGTFYGYTF
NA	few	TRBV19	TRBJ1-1	TGTGCCAGTAGTATATATGGGGGATCGGACACTGAAGCTTTCTTT	CASSIYGGSDTEAFF
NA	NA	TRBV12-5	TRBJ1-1	TGTGCTAGTGGTCAGGGGCGCACTGAAGCTTTCTTT	CASGQGRTEAFF
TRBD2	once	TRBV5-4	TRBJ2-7	TGTGCCAGCAGCCCTGGACTAGCGGGGGGGCTGATTGACGAGCAGTACTTC	CASSPGLAGGLIDEQYF
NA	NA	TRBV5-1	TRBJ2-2	TGCGCCAGCAGCCCCACTGGGACCGGGGAGCTGTTTTTT	CASSPTGTGELFF
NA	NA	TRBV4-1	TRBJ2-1	TGCGCCAGCAGCCAAGCCCAGGGAAGCTATGAGCAGTTCTTC	CASSQAQGSYEQFF
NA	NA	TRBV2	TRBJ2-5	TGTGCCAGCAGGGGAACAGCCGATAGGACCCAGTACTTC	CASRGTADRTQYF
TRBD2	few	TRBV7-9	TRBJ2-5	TGTGCCAGCAGCTCTCCCCTAGCGGGTGAGACCCAGTACTTC	CASSSPLAGETQYF
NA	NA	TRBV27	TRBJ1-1	TGTGCCAGCAGGCGAAACCGGGAGGACACTGAAGCTTTCTTT	CASRRNREDTEAFF
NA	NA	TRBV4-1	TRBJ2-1	TGCGCCAGCAGCCAAGAGCCACCCAGCTCCTACAATGAGCAGTTCTTC	CASSQEPPSSYNEQFF
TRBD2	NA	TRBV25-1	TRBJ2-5	TGTGCCAGCAGTGCCTCCGAGGGAGGGGTTATACAAGAGACCCAGTACTTC	CASSASEGGVIQETQYF
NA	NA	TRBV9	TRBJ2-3	TGTGCCAGCAGCGTAGGAACTACCAGCACAGATACGCAGTATTTT	CASSVGTTSTDTQYF
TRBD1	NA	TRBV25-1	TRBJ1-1	TGTGCCAGCAGTGTAGGGACAGCAATAGAAGCTTTCTTT	CASSVGTAIEAFF
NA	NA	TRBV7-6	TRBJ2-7	TGTGCCAGCAGTCTTTTAGGAGGCGAGCAGTACTTC	CASSLLGGEQYF
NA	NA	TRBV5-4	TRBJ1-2	TGTGCCAGCAGCTTGAAACAGGGAAGTCTGGATGGCTACACCTTC	CASSLKQGSLDGYTF
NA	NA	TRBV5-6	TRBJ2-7	TGTGCCAGCAGCTTGCCCTCCGAGGGCTCCGAGCAGTACTTC	CASSLPSEGSEQYF
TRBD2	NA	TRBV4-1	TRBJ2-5	TGCGCCAGCAGCCAAGCTACGGTGGAGCGGGGGGGAATTCAAGAGACCCAGTACTTC	CASSQATVERGGIQETQYF
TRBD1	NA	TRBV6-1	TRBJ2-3	TGTGCCAGCAGTGAACTTAGGACCGGGACAGGGATCTCAGATACGCAGTATTTT	CASSELRTGTGISDTQYF
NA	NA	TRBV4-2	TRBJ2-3	TGTGCCAGCAGCGAAGGGACCACCATTGATACGCAGTATTTT	CASSEGTTIDTQYF
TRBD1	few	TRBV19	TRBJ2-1	TGTGCCAGCAGCTTCGGACAGGGGGGCAATGAGCAGTTCTTC	CASSFGQGGNEQFF
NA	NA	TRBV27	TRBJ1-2	TGTGCCAGCAGTTCCACCGGGACACCGTCTAACTATGGCTACACCTTC	CASSSTGTPSNYGYTF
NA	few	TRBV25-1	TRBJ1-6	TGTGCCAGCAGTGGACCGGGGGCTAATTCACCCCTCCACTTT	CASSGPGANSPLHF
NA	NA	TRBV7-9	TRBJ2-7	TGTGCCAGCAGCCCCGTGGGAAGTCCGAAGGTGGACGAGCAGTACTTC	CASSPVGSPKVDEQYF